This T cell receptor (beta chain) was found in a study of blood T cells in healthy people across ages. Germline CDR1 is DFQATT and CDR2 is SNEGSKA (reference sequence). V was clipped by 1 base and J by 10 bases, with 10 bases between them. The CDR3 is 11 residues long. Study conclusions and caveats: Age brought a roughly linear fall in TCR beta diversity measured per million T cells. Estimated diversity, derived from one million T cells, was regarded as an underestimate.

PCR was performed a second time for 7 to 11 cycles using a sample-barcoded 5' primer and a J-beta primer mix. One entry per CDR3 protein results from TCRdb running MiXCR on the 5' RACE reads. The sample yields about 840,000 distinct CDR3 sequences, 25% to 35% seen once. Note on this clonotype: Its antigen is as yet unknown.

The same specimen was also included in a second study, on T cells of mothers and their children.

The chain joins TRBV20-1 to TRBJ1-2; D ambiguous. The sample comprised blood. This clonotype was sampled from a woman aged 40 to 50 in good health. In nucleotides, the CDR3 is TGCAGTGCTAGAGTTGAGGTGGCCTACACCTTC. Its translation: CSARVEVAYTF.